The rows below give T cell receptor beta chains drawn from one sample of a study of PD-1 blockade in classical Hodgkin lymphoma. Profiled with immunoSEQ multiplex PCR; TCRdb holds only in-frame clones, not every one. Seen here are roughly 94,000 clones, approximately 94% observed once, and the top ten hold just under 2%. Sequencing used peripheral blood mononuclear cells (PBMCs), obtained before the fourth cycle of nivolumab. These receptors were collected from a human donor with classical Hodgkin lymphoma. Both conserved end residues are part of each CDR3. The order of the fields is V gene, D gene, J gene, clone size, CDR3 DNA, CDR3 protein. D genes are given only for firm matches. Size values are once, few and many counts, or a class for expanded clones, and some rows have none.

V gene: TRBV5-1
D gene: -
J gene: TRBJ2-5
clone size: -
CDR3 DNA: TGCGCCAGCAGCTTGGAAGCGCGGCAGTGGGAGACCCAGTACTTC
CDR3 protein: CASSLEARQWETQYF

V gene: TRBV7-8
D gene: -
J gene: TRBJ2-3
clone size: -
CDR3 DNA: TGTGCCAGCAGCTTTTCCCCAGTGGTTACGCAGTATTTT
CDR3 protein: CASSFSPVVTQYF

V gene: TRBV30
D gene: -
J gene: TRBJ2-2
clone size: -
CDR3 DNA: TGTGCCCGGGGATTCATCGGGGAGCTGTTTTTT
CDR3 protein: CARGFIGELFF

V gene: TRBV7-5
D gene: -
J gene: TRBJ2-2
clone size: -
CDR3 DNA: TGTGTCAGAAGCTCCATTACCCGGGACAGGGTAGTCGGGGAGCTGTTTTTT
CDR3 protein: CVRSSITRDRVVGELFF

V gene: TRBV5-4
D gene: TRBD1
J gene: TRBJ2-7
clone size: -
CDR3 DNA: TGTGCCAGCAGCCCCGGGACAGCTACATCCTACGAGCAGTACTTC
CDR3 protein: CASSPGTATSYEQYF

V gene: TRBV29-1
D gene: -
J gene: TRBJ2-5
clone size: once
CDR3 DNA: TGCAGCGTTGAGGGAAACGATAGGGTAGAGACCCAGTACTTC
CDR3 protein: CSVEGNDRVETQYF

V gene: TRBV18
D gene: -
J gene: TRBJ1-1
clone size: once
CDR3 DNA: TGTGCCAGCTCACCCCCGCAGGACACTGAAGCTTTCTTT
CDR3 protein: CASSPPQDTEAFF

V gene: TRBV5-8
D gene: -
J gene: TRBJ1-5
clone size: -
CDR3 DNA: TGTGCCAGCAGTTCTGGAGAGGGCTACAATCAGCCCCAGCATTTT
CDR3 protein: CASSSGEGYNQPQHF

V gene: TRBV7-9
D gene: -
J gene: TRBJ1-4
clone size: -
CDR3 DNA: TGTGCCAGCAGCCTAGAGGGCCAGGGAAATGAAAAACTGTTTTTT
CDR3 protein: CASSLEGQGNEKLFF

V gene: TRBV6-6
D gene: -
J gene: TRBJ1-1
clone size: -
CDR3 DNA: TGTGCCAGCAGTTACACCGGGGGGAAGAACACTGAAGCTTTCTTT
CDR3 protein: CASSYTGGKNTEAFF

V gene: TRBV18
D gene: TRBD2
J gene: TRBJ2-2
clone size: -
CDR3 DNA: TGTGCCAGCTCACCGGGGGTGGGGCCTCTAGCGGGAGGAATTAACACCGGGGAGCTGTTTTTT
CDR3 protein: CASSPGVGPLAGGINTGELFF

V gene: TRBV5-1
D gene: -
J gene: TRBJ2-2
clone size: -
CDR3 DNA: TGCGCCAGCAGCTTCGTGACGAGGACGTCCGGGGAGCTGTTTTTT
CDR3 protein: CASSFVTRTSGELFF

V gene: TRBV6-5
D gene: TRBD2
J gene: TRBJ2-7
clone size: -
CDR3 DNA: TGTGCCAGCAGTCTCTACACTAGCGGTCACGAGCAGTACTTC
CDR3 protein: CASSLYTSGHEQYF

V gene: TRBV30
D gene: -
J gene: TRBJ2-7
clone size: -
CDR3 DNA: TGTGCCTGGAGTGGGCAGCCCGGTGGAGGGTACGAGCAGTACTTC
CDR3 protein: CAWSGQPGGGYEQYF

V gene: TRBV30
D gene: TRBD1
J gene: TRBJ2-7
clone size: -
CDR3 DNA: TGTGCCTCAGACCAACCAGGGACAGGGAACGAGCAGTACTTC
CDR3 protein: CASDQPGTGNEQYF

V gene: TRBV2
D gene: TRBD1
J gene: TRBJ1-1
clone size: -
CDR3 DNA: TGTGCCAGCAGTCGGGACAGGGGAAACACTGAAGCTTTCTTT
CDR3 protein: CASSRDRGNTEAFF

V gene: TRBV4-1
D gene: -
J gene: TRBJ1-1
clone size: -
CDR3 DNA: TGCGCCAGCAGCGCAGTCGGGGCGGGGACCTTGAACACTGAAGCTTTCTTT
CDR3 protein: CASSAVGAGTLNTEAFF